This T cell receptor (beta chain) is drawn from a study of T cells in Graves' hyperthyroidism and ophthalmopathy. General observations from the study: Blood also carried most thyroid clonotypes expanded above 0.001. Stable hyperthyroidism was separated from ophthalmopathy by a model based on 13 V-J features.

Among ophthalmopathy patients, the Clinical Activity Score reached at least 3, the NOSPECS grade reached at least 4, and duration remained under 3 months. Clinical symptoms, serum thyroxine and TRAb, thyroid ultrasound and orbital computed tomography together formed the diagnostic basis. Amplified TCR beta CDR3 regions came from RNA transcripts. Primed by the HTBI set, a first-round RT-PCR was run on the TCR CDR3. TCRdb re-called the multiplex PCR reads through MiXCR, storing one row per CDR3 protein. The sample consists of hundreds of thousands of distinct CDR3 sequences, about a sixth of them appearing once. This clonotype was picked up many times. Its antigen remains unidentified. The CDR3 length is 15 residues. The V and J ends lost 2 bases and 2 bases respectively, with 13 bases between them.

Specimen: blood. The TCR was taken from a young woman with Graves' ophthalmopathy. The J gene is TRBJ2-7, the V gene TRBV12-3 or TRBV12-4; D perhaps matches TRBD2 (6 bases). CDR3 residues: CASSLFGGGPYEQYF. The CDR3 nucleotides read TGTGCCAGCAGTTTATTCGGGGGTGGGCCCTACGAGCAGTACTTC.